The clone carrying this TCR beta chain was counted between two and nine times. What it recognizes is unknown. TCRdb re-called the reads through MiXCR, storing one row per CDR3 protein. The table lists more than 650,000 distinct CDR3 sequences, approximately 40% of them singletons, with under 3.5% in the top ten. CDR1 is MNHEY and CDR2 is SMNVEV in the germline V gene (reference sequence). CDR3 size: 16 residues. V lost 3 bases, J lost 0 bases, and 9 bases lay in between. The sample belongs to a study of T cell repertoires in cytomegalovirus infection. Study conclusions and caveats: HLA-C-restricted CMV-specific TCR beta clonotypes prevailed in the ex vivo response.

The source is a human donor in good health (CMV status not recorded). Some clones in this sample may be carry-over from other donors' samples. The sample was PBMCs. The V and J genes are TRBV27 and TRBJ1-6; no reliable D call. In nucleotides, the CDR3 is TGTGCCAGCAGTTTGGGGTCCCGCTCCTATAATTCACCCCTCCACTTT. Protein product: CASSLGSRSYNSPLHF.